This is a list of T cell receptor beta chains from one sample in a study of ipilimumab plus nivolumab after autologous stem cell transplantation. The data were produced by immunoSEQ multiplex PCR, yet TCRdb's version contains in-frame clones alone and is incomplete. The table lists 35,000 to 50,000 clones, about 88% of them singletons. This specimen consisted of PBMCs, obtained in a trial of ipilimumab plus nivolumab as post-transplant consolidation. These TCRs come from a male donor with multiple myeloma. The CDR3 runs from the conserved cysteine through the conserved F or W. Each record gives: D gene, V gene, J gene, clone size, CDR3 DNA, CDR3 protein. D genes are given only for firm matches. Expanded clones get a size class; other rows say once, few or many, or leave the size out.

d_call: TRBD1; v_call: TRBV19; j_call: TRBJ2-5; clone_size: once; cdr3_nt: TGTGCCAGTAGAAAACAGGGGGCTCGTGAGACCCAGTACTTC; cdr3_aa: CASRKQGARETQYF
d_call: TRBD1; v_call: TRBV5-1; j_call: TRBJ1-1; clone_size: NA; cdr3_nt: TGCGCCAGCAGCCACGGACAGGGGGATATGAACACTGAAGCTTTCTTT; cdr3_aa: CASSHGQGDMNTEAFF
d_call: TRBD2; v_call: TRBV12-5; j_call: TRBJ2-2; clone_size: few; cdr3_nt: TGTGCTAGTGGTTACGGGAGGGGCCCGAACACCGGGGAGCTGTTTTTT; cdr3_aa: CASGYGRGPNTGELFF
d_call: NA; v_call: TRBV29-1; j_call: TRBJ1-1; clone_size: NA; cdr3_nt: TGCAGCGTTTACCGACAGGCTTCGAACACTGAAGCTTTCTTT; cdr3_aa: CSVYRQASNTEAFF
d_call: NA; v_call: TRBV5-6; j_call: TRBJ2-7; clone_size: NA; cdr3_nt: TGTGCCAGCGGAACCGCTGGGTACTACGAGCAGTACTTC; cdr3_aa: CASGTAGYYEQYF
d_call: TRBD1; v_call: TRBV10-3; j_call: TRBJ1-4; clone_size: NA; cdr3_nt: TGTGCCACCAACCGGGACAGCGGGGAAAAACTGTTTTTT; cdr3_aa: CATNRDSGEKLFF
d_call: NA; v_call: TRBV5-4; j_call: TRBJ2-3; clone_size: NA; cdr3_nt: TGTGCCACGAGCGACAGGGAGGGTCCAGATACGCAGTATTTT; cdr3_aa: CATSDREGPDTQYF
d_call: TRBD1; v_call: TRBV19; j_call: TRBJ2-7; clone_size: NA; cdr3_nt: TGTGCCAGTAGTATAGCGGGACAGGGAAGCGAGCAGTACTTC; cdr3_aa: CASSIAGQGSEQYF
d_call: NA; v_call: TRBV5-1; j_call: TRBJ1-1; clone_size: NA; cdr3_nt: TGCGCCAGCAGCTTAAGGGGCGAGAACACTGAAGCTTTCTTT; cdr3_aa: CASSLRGENTEAFF
d_call: TRBD2; v_call: TRBV6-5; j_call: TRBJ2-7; clone_size: NA; cdr3_nt: TGTGCCAGCAGAATCGGACTAGCGGGGTCCTACGAGCAGTACTTC; cdr3_aa: CASRIGLAGSYEQYF
d_call: TRBD2; v_call: TRBV9; j_call: TRBJ2-1; clone_size: NA; cdr3_nt: TGTGCCAGCAGCTCCGGGGGATCGGGAGGCTACAATGAGCAGTTCTTC; cdr3_aa: CASSSGGSGGYNEQFF
d_call: TRBD2; v_call: TRBV7-9; j_call: TRBJ2-5; clone_size: NA; cdr3_nt: TGTGCCAGCAGTTTTCCGGGACTAGCGGGGGGAACCCAGTACTTC; cdr3_aa: CASSFPGLAGGTQYF
d_call: TRBD1; v_call: TRBV19; j_call: TRBJ2-6; clone_size: NA; cdr3_nt: TGTGCCAGTAGCAATCGAAGCGGGACAGGGGGCGCCCCTGGGGCCAACGTCCTGACTTTC; cdr3_aa: CASSNRSGTGGAPGANVLTF
d_call: TRBD1; v_call: TRBV5-1; j_call: TRBJ2-1; clone_size: NA; cdr3_nt: TGCGCCAGCAGCTCTCCGGTCCCCGGACAGGGGATATCCAATGAGCAGTTCTTC; cdr3_aa: CASSSPVPGQGISNEQFF
d_call: TRBD1; v_call: TRBV5-1; j_call: TRBJ2-2; clone_size: NA; cdr3_nt: TGCGCCAGCACACGAGGGGGCGCATCCACCGGGGAGCTGTTTTTT; cdr3_aa: CASTRGGASTGELFF
d_call: TRBD1; v_call: TRBV5-4; j_call: TRBJ2-7; clone_size: NA; cdr3_nt: TGTGCCAGCAGCACCGGGACAGGGATAGAGCAGTACTTC; cdr3_aa: CASSTGTGIEQYF
d_call: NA; v_call: TRBV5-1; j_call: TRBJ1-3; clone_size: NA; cdr3_nt: TGCGCCAGCAGCTTGGCGGGGTACGGAAACACCATATATTTT; cdr3_aa: CASSLAGYGNTIYF
d_call: TRBD1; v_call: TRBV11-1; j_call: TRBJ2-7; clone_size: NA; cdr3_nt: TGTGCCAGCAGCTTGGCAGGGGGAAGTTTCTACGAGCAGTACTTC; cdr3_aa: CASSLAGGSFYEQYF
d_call: NA; v_call: TRBV1; j_call: TRBJ2-3; clone_size: NA; cdr3_nt: TGCACCAGCAGCCCGCGAAGGGAGTTCGGGAAAGATACGCAGTATTTT; cdr3_aa: CTSSPRREFGKDTQYF
d_call: NA; v_call: TRBV5-1; j_call: TRBJ2-4; clone_size: NA; cdr3_nt: TGCGCCAGCAGCTCCGGGGAGGCCAAAAACATTCAGTACTTC; cdr3_aa: CASSSGEAKNIQYF
d_call: TRBD2; v_call: TRBV28; j_call: TRBJ2-1; clone_size: NA; cdr3_nt: TGTGCCAGCAGCCTACAAGAGACTAGCGGGAGGACCAATGAGCAGTTCTTC; cdr3_aa: CASSLQETSGRTNEQFF
d_call: NA; v_call: TRBV7-3; j_call: TRBJ1-5; clone_size: NA; cdr3_nt: TGTGCCAGCAGCCCGGGTCGTTGGCAGCCCCAGCATTTT; cdr3_aa: CASSPGRWQPQHF
d_call: NA; v_call: TRBV2; j_call: TRBJ1-1; clone_size: NA; cdr3_nt: TGTGCCAGCAGTGAAGCAGGGTTCACTGAAGCTTTCTTT; cdr3_aa: CASSEAGFTEAFF
d_call: TRBD2; v_call: TRBV19; j_call: TRBJ2-1; clone_size: NA; cdr3_nt: TGTGCCAGTAGATGGAGCGTGCTAGCGGGAGGCCGGAGTGAGCAGTTCTTC; cdr3_aa: CASRWSVLAGGRSEQFF
d_call: TRBD1; v_call: TRBV2; j_call: TRBJ1-5; clone_size: NA; cdr3_nt: TGTGCCAGCGGAGGACAGGGCCTAAATCAGCCCCAGCATTTT; cdr3_aa: CASGGQGLNQPQHF
d_call: NA; v_call: TRBV7-9; j_call: TRBJ2-5; clone_size: once; cdr3_nt: TGTGCCAGCAGCTTAGGTAGCGCGGGAAATATGTTTCAAGAGACCCAGTACTTC; cdr3_aa: CASSLGSAGNMFQETQYF
d_call: NA; v_call: TRBV5-4; j_call: TRBJ1-2; clone_size: NA; cdr3_nt: TGTGCCAGCAGCCCCGATTCTAACTATGGCTACACCTTC; cdr3_aa: CASSPDSNYGYTF
d_call: NA; v_call: TRBV4-2; j_call: TRBJ2-5; clone_size: NA; cdr3_nt: TGTGCCAGCAGCCAAGTAGGGCACGAGACCCAGTACTTC; cdr3_aa: CASSQVGHETQYF
d_call: NA; v_call: TRBV18; j_call: TRBJ1-2; clone_size: NA; cdr3_nt: TGTGCCAGCTCACCAGTCGGGACACATCCTAACTATGGCTACACCTTC; cdr3_aa: CASSPVGTHPNYGYTF
d_call: TRBD1; v_call: TRBV5-1; j_call: TRBJ1-1; clone_size: NA; cdr3_nt: TGCGCCAGCAGCTCATCCCCGGGACAGGTGCTAACTGAAGCTTTCTTT; cdr3_aa: CASSSSPGQVLTEAFF
d_call: NA; v_call: TRBV28; j_call: TRBJ1-5; clone_size: NA; cdr3_nt: TGTGCCAGCAGTTATGGACTTCAGCCCCAGCATTTT; cdr3_aa: CASSYGLQPQHF
d_call: NA; v_call: TRBV19; j_call: TRBJ2-1; clone_size: NA; cdr3_nt: TGTGCCAGTGGGGGCGCCGGCTCCTACAATGAGCAGTTCTTC; cdr3_aa: CASGGAGSYNEQFF
d_call: NA; v_call: TRBV6-5; j_call: TRBJ2-7; clone_size: NA; cdr3_nt: TGTGCCAGCAGTTACGTGGAGGGCGAGCAGTACTTC; cdr3_aa: CASSYVEGEQYF
d_call: TRBD2; v_call: TRBV28; j_call: TRBJ2-2; clone_size: once; cdr3_nt: TGTGCCAGCAGTTTGGCGAGCGGGACGACGGCCGGGGAGCTGTTTTTT; cdr3_aa: CASSLASGTTAGELFF
d_call: NA; v_call: TRBV18; j_call: TRBJ1-4; clone_size: NA; cdr3_nt: TGTGCCAGCTCACCTTGGGACACAGAAAAACTGTTTTTT; cdr3_aa: CASSPWDTEKLFF
d_call: NA; v_call: TRBV7-2; j_call: TRBJ1-5; clone_size: NA; cdr3_nt: TGTGCCAGCAGCTCATTCCAGACTAATCAGCCCCAGCATTTT; cdr3_aa: CASSSFQTNQPQHF
d_call: NA; v_call: TRBV7-2; j_call: TRBJ1-1; clone_size: few; cdr3_nt: TGTGCCAGCAGCTTAGAAGGGGTGGGTACTGAAGCTTTCTTT; cdr3_aa: CASSLEGVGTEAFF
d_call: NA; v_call: TRBV6-5; j_call: TRBJ1-1; clone_size: NA; cdr3_nt: TGTGCCAGCAGTAGGACCATGAACACTGAAGCTTTCTTT; cdr3_aa: CASSRTMNTEAFF
d_call: TRBD1; v_call: TRBV11-2; j_call: TRBJ2-7; clone_size: NA; cdr3_nt: TGTGCCAGCAGCCCCCTGAACAGGGGGTCCGAAAAATACGAGCAGTACTTC; cdr3_aa: CASSPLNRGSEKYEQYF
d_call: NA; v_call: TRBV4-1; j_call: TRBJ2-5; clone_size: NA; cdr3_nt: TGCGCCAGCAGCCAAGAACCCCAGGGGGGACAAGAGACCCAGTACTTC; cdr3_aa: CASSQEPQGGQETQYF
d_call: NA; v_call: TRBV5-6; j_call: TRBJ2-3; clone_size: NA; cdr3_nt: TGTGCCTGCAGTACGGGACCCAGCACAGATACGCAGTATTTT; cdr3_aa: CACSTGPSTDTQYF
d_call: NA; v_call: TRBV30; j_call: TRBJ2-1; clone_size: few; cdr3_nt: TGTGCCTGGAGTGTATCCGGGACTCTCTTCAATGAGCAGTTCTTC; cdr3_aa: CAWSVSGTLFNEQFF
d_call: NA; v_call: TRBV2; j_call: TRBJ2-3; clone_size: NA; cdr3_nt: TGTGCCAGCAGTGAAGTGGGACACAACACAGATACGCAGTATTTT; cdr3_aa: CASSEVGHNTDTQYF
d_call: TRBD1; v_call: TRBV10-1; j_call: TRBJ1-2; clone_size: NA; cdr3_nt: TGCGCCAGCAGCTACGACAGGGCGAGTGGCTACACCTTC; cdr3_aa: CASSYDRASGYTF
d_call: NA; v_call: TRBV19; j_call: TRBJ2-2; clone_size: NA; cdr3_nt: TGTGCCAGTAGTATAGGAACAGGGTGGAACGGGGAGCTGTTTTTT; cdr3_aa: CASSIGTGWNGELFF
d_call: NA; v_call: TRBV2; j_call: TRBJ2-3; clone_size: NA; cdr3_nt: TGTGCCAGCAATTTTTTAGCACCCGGTAGGGCAGATACGCAGTATTTT; cdr3_aa: CASNFLAPGRADTQYF
d_call: TRBD1; v_call: TRBV14; j_call: TRBJ2-1; clone_size: NA; cdr3_nt: TGTGCCAGCAGCCAATCCCTCGGGACAGGGAAGAATGAGCAGTTCTTC; cdr3_aa: CASSQSLGTGKNEQFF
d_call: NA; v_call: TRBV28; j_call: TRBJ2-7; clone_size: NA; cdr3_nt: TGTGCCAGCAGTCCGGGGGCGGCGGTTAGCTCCTACGAGCAGTACTTC; cdr3_aa: CASSPGAAVSSYEQYF
d_call: NA; v_call: TRBV5-5; j_call: TRBJ1-5; clone_size: NA; cdr3_nt: TGTGCCAGCAGCTTATCGGGCAATCAGCCCCAGCATTTT; cdr3_aa: CASSLSGNQPQHF